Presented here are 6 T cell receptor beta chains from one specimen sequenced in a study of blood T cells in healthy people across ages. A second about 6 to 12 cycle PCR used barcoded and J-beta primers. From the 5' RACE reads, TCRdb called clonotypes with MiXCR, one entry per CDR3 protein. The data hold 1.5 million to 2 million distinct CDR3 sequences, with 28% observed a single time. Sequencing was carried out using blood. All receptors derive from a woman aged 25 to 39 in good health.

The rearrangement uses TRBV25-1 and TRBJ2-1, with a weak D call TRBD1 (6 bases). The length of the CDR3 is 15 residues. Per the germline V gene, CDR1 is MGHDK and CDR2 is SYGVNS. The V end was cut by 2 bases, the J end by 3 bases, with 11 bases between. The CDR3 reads CASSEPGTLYNEQFF. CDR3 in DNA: TGTGCCAGCAGTGAACCCGGGACACTCTACAATGAGCAGTTCTTC.

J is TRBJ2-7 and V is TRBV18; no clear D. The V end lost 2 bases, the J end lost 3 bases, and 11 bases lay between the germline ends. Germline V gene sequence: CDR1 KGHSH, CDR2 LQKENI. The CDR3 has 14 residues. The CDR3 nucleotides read TGTGCCAGCTCACCAGACCAGTCCCGCTACGAGCAGTACTTC. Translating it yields CASSPDQSRYEQYF.

The CDR3 loop is CASSLRRSYNSPLHF. The CDR3 bases are TGTGCCAGCAGTTTGAGGCGCTCCTATAATTCACCCCTCCACTTT. The rearrangement links TRBV12-3 or TRBV12-4 to TRBJ1-6; D unclear. This CDR3 has 15 amino acids. V dropped 3 bases and J dropped 0 bases, with 6 bases sitting between them.

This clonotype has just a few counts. The CDR3 loop is CASSEKGPETQYF. CDR3 nucleotides: TGTGCCAGCAGTGAAAAGGGCCCAGAGACCCAGTACTTC. The gene calls are TRBV2 and TRBJ2-5; D is unclear. The germline V gene encodes CDR1 SNHLY and CDR2 FYNNEI. There are 13 residues in the CDR3. V lost 2 bases to trimming and J lost 4 bases, with 8 bases between them.

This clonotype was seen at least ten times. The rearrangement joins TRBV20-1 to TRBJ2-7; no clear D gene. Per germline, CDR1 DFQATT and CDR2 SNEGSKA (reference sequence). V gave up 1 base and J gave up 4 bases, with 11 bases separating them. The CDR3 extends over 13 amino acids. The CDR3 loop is CSARAGRSYEQYF. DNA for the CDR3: TGCAGTGCTAGAGCCGGCAGATCTTACGAGCAGTACTTC.

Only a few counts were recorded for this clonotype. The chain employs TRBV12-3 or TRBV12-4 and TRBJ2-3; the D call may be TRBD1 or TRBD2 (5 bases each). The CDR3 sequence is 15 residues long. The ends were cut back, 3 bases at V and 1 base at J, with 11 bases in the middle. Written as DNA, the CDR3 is TGTGCCAGCAGTTTCCGGGGCGCAGGCACAGATACGCAGTATTTT. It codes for CASSFRGAGTDTQYF.